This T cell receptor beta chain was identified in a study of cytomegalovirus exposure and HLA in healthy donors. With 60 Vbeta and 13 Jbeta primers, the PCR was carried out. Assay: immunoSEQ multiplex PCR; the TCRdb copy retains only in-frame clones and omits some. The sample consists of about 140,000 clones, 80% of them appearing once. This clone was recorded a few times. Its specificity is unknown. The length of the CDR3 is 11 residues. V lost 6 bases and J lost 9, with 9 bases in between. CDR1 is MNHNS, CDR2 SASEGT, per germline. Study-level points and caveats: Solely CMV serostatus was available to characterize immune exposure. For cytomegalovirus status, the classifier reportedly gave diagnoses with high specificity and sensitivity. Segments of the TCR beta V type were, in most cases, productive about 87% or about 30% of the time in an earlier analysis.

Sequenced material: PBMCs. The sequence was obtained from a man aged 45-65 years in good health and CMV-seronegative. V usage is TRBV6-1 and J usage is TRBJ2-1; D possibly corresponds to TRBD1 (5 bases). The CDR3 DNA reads TGTGCCAGCAGATTTACAGGTGAGCAGTTCTTC. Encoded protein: CASRFTGEQFF.